This TCR beta chain appears in the sequencing data of a study of PD-L1 blockade in urothelial cancer. Study background: Once treatment had started, blood was analyzed at 3 weeks (second dose) and again at 6 weeks.

Into every PCR, synthetic TCR analog templates were spiked. Using immunoSEQ multiplex PCR, the repertoire was profiled, and TCRdb retains in-frame clones only, with some absent. The data contain fewer than 75,000 clones, roughly 80% of them singletons. Trimming shortened V by 7 bases and J by 4 bases, and 11 bases separated the two germline ends. There are 13 residues in the CDR3. Germline CDR1 and CDR2: LNHDA and SQIVND (reference sequence). This specimen consisted of PBMCs, obtained around atezolizumab (anti-PD-L1) treatment. This sequence was found in a man in his 70s with urothelial cancer. The chain employs TRBV19 and TRBJ1-5; D possibly corresponds to TRBD1 (5 bases). CDR3 sequence reads: CASNPGRNQPQHF. CDR3 coding DNA: TGTGCCAGTAATCCAGGGCGAAATCAGCCCCAGCATTTT.